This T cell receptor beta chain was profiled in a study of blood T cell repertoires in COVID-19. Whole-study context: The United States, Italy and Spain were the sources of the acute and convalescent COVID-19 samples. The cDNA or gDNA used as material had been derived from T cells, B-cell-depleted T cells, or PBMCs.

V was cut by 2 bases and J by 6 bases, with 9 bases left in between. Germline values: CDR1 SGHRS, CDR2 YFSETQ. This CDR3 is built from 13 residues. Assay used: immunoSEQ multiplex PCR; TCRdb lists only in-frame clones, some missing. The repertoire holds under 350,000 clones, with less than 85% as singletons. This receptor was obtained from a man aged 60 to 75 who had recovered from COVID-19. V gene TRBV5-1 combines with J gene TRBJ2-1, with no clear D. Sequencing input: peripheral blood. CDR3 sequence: CASSFGAPNEQFF. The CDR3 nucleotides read TGCGCCAGCAGCTTCGGAGCCCCCAATGAGCAGTTCTTC.